This T cell receptor (beta chain) was retrieved from a study of shared clonotypes between healthy human individuals. This clone was counted only a few times. This sample includes further DNA sequences coding for the same CDR3. Between the trimmed V and J ends, which lost 5 bases and 0 bases, there was a span of 3 bases. This CDR3 spans 12 amino acids. Germline V gene data show CDR1 as MNHEY and CDR2 as SMNVEV (reference sequence). Using approximately 200 ng DNA, approximately 30,000 T cell genomes, the sorted-subset replicate PCRs were run. The method was immunoSEQ multiplex PCR; TCRdb's version includes in-frame clones alone and lacks a portion of them. Here the sample spans approximately 650,000 clones, over 95% being singletons. It was CD45RO-negative cells, positively selected for CCR7, that made up naive CD8 cells, with terminally differentiated effector memory CD45RA+ cells excluded.

This clonotype was sampled from a woman aged 25 to 39 in good health. Sequencing was carried out using naive CD8+ T cells sorted from blood. V and J are TRBV27 and TRBJ2-3; D uncertain. The CDR3 sequence: CASSPSTDTQYF. The DNA of the CDR3 is TGTGCCAGCAGTCCTAGCACAGATACGCAGTATTTT.